This T cell receptor beta chain was captured by sequencing in a study of cytomegalovirus exposure and HLA in healthy donors. Looked up from germline, CDR1 is SEHNR and CDR2 is FQNEAQ (reference sequence). This CDR3 is built from 16 residues. Losses at the gene ends were 5 bases for V and 6 bases for J; bases not matched to a gene: 12. Primers included in the PCR were 60 Vbeta and 13 Jbeta primers. Assay used: immunoSEQ multiplex PCR; TCRdb lists only in-frame clones, some missing. Among about 130,000 clones listed, 70% to 80% were seen once. Study-wide results and limits: According to reports, the classifier identified cytomegalovirus status with high specificity and sensitivity.

About this clone: Its antigen is as yet unknown.

This receptor was obtained from a man aged 25-45 years in good health and CMV-seronegative. The material sequenced was PBMCs. J is TRBJ1-2 and V is TRBV7-9, with 10 bases that match TRBD1. The CDR3 spells CASSPGGQGSFHGYTF. DNA for the CDR3: TGTGCCAGCAGCCCAGGGGGACAGGGGTCTTTTCATGGCTACACCTTC.